A few counts support the clone carrying this T cell receptor beta chain. Its specificity is not known. This sample stems from a study of CD8 T cell repertoires and HIV-1 epitope variants. Germline-derived CDR1 and CDR2 are SGHVS and FNYEAQ. There are 18 residues in the CDR3. Trimming cost V 1 base and J 3 bases, with 19 bases left between them. Assay: immunoSEQ multiplex PCR; the TCRdb copy retains only in-frame clones and omits some. The sample consists of almost 4,500 clones, roughly two thirds of them appearing once. General study results and limits: Roughly ten TCR beta clonotypes were antigen-specific, 5 to 7 apparently recognizing autologous or escape variants.

The chain carries TRBV7-6 and TRBJ1-3, with D hard to call. Sequencing was carried out using cultured CD8+ T cells derived from PBMCs. This clonotype originated in a male donor with HIV. In DNA, the CDR3 is TGTGCCAGCAGCTTAGGGACGGACTTTAGATCTGGTGGAAACACCATATATTTT. This encodes CASSLGTDFRSGGNTIYF. The whole variable domain, filled in from reference TRBV7-6 and TRBJ1-3, reads GAGVSQSPRYKVTKRGQDVALRCDPISGHVSLYWYRQALGQGPEFLTYFNYEAQQDKSGLPNDRFSAERPEGSISTLTIQRTEQRDSAMYRCASSLGTDFRSGGNTIYFGEGSWLTVV.